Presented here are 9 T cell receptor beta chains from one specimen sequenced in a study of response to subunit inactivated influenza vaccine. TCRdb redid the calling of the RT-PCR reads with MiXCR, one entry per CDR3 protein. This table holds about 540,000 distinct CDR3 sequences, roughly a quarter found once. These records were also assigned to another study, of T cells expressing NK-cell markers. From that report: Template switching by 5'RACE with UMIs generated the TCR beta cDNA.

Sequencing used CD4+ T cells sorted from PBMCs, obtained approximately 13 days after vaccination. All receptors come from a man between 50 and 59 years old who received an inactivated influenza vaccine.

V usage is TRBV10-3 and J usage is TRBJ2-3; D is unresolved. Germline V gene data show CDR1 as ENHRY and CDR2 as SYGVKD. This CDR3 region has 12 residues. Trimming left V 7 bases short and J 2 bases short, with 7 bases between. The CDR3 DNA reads TGTGCCATCAACAGCGACACAGATACGCAGTATTTT. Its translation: CAINSDTDTQYF.

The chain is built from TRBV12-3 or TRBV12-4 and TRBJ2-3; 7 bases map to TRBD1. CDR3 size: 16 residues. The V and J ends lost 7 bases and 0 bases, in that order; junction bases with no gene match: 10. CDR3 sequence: CASIKQGPPSTDTQYF. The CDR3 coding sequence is TGTGCCAGCATTAAACAGGGGCCTCCTAGCACAGATACGCAGTATTTT.

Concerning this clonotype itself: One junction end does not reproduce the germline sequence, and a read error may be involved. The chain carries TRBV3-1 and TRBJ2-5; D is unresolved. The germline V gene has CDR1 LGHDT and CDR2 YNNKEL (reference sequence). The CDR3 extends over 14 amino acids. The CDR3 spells CASNQGTEQETQYF. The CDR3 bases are TGTGCCAGCAACCAAGGCACAGAACAAGAGACCCAGTACTTC.

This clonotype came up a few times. CDR3 protein: CASRPGQMGVAKNIQYF. CDR3 coding DNA: TGCGCCAGCAGACCGGGACAAATGGGAGTAGCCAAAAACATTCAGTACTTC. This chain connects TRBV5-1 to TRBJ2-4; D might be TRBD1 (6 bases). Trimming removed 5 bases from V and 0 bases from J, with 18 bases in between. The CDR3 covers 17 residues. CDR1 and CDR2 from the germline V gene are SGHRS and YFSETQ.

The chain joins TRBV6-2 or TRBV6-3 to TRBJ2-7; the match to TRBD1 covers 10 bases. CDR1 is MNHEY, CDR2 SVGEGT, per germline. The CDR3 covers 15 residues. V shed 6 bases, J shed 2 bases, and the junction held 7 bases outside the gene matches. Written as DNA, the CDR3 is TGTGCCAGCAGCCAGAGGACAGGGGGTGCCTACGAGCAGTACTTC. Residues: CASSQRTGGAYEQYF.

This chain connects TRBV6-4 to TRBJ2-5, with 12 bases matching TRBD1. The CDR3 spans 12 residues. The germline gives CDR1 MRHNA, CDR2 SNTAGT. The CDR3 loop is CAGTGGFRTQYF. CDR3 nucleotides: TGTGCTGGGACAGGGGGCTTTAGGACCCAGTACTTC.

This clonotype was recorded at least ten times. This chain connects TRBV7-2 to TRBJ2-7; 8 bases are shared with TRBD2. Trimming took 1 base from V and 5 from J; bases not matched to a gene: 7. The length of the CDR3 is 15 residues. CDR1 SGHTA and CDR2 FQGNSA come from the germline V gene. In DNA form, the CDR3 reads TGTGCCAGCAGCTTAGGTCAGGTAGCGGGAAACGAGCAGTACTTC. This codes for CASSLGQVAGNEQYF.

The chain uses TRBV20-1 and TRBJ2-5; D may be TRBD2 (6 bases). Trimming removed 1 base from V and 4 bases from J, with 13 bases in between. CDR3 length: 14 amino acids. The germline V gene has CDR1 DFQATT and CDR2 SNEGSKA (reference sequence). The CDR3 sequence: CSARATTRGETQYF. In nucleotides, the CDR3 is TGCAGTGCTAGAGCTACGACTAGAGGAGAGACCCAGTACTTC.

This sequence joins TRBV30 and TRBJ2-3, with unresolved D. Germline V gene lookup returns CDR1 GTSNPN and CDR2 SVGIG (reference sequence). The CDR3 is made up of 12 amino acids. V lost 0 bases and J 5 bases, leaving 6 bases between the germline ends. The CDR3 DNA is TGTGCCTGGAGTGTACTAATAGATACGCAGTATTTT. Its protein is CAWSVLIDTQYF.